This T cell receptor (beta chain) was found in a study of T cells in narcolepsy. Between the trimmed V and J ends, which lost 7 bases and 7 bases, there was a span of 13 bases. The CDR3 runs to 12 residues. CDR1 ENHRY and CDR2 SYGVKD come from the germline V gene. Data came from immunoSEQ multiplex PCR; TCRdb stores just in-frame clones and leaves some out. This repertoire shows approximately 35,000 clones, roughly 87% found once; its top ten account for roughly 0.8%. The gene calls are TRBV10-3 and TRBJ1-1; perhaps TRBD1 as D (6 bases). This TCR derives from a human donor with narcolepsy. Material for sequencing was CD45RA- memory CD4+ T cells from PBMCs. DNA for the CDR3: TGTGCCATCATCTCAGGGGCCAATGAAGCTTTCTTT. Translation: CAIISGANEAFF.